Given below is one TCR beta chain in context. This specimen belongs to a study of blood T cell repertoires in COVID-19. Across the study: Sites in the United States, Italy and Spain provided acute and convalescent COVID-19 samples. The analysed material was cDNA or gDNA that came from T cells, B-cell-depleted T cells, or PBMCs.

In the study's own analysis: How many nucleated cells were present was estimated from reference gene primer amplification. Here immunoSEQ multiplex PCR was the method, and the copy in TCRdb shows in-frame clones only, minus some. V, J and clone size derive from that table, while D and trimming were established from the DNA sequence. The profile shows under 350,000 clones, around 85% of them singletons. Germline lookup yields CDR1 KGHSH and CDR2 LQKENI. The V segment lost 5 bases and the J segment 8 bases; nucleotides outside the gene matches: 7. The CDR3 runs 14 residues. The sequencing input was peripheral blood. This chain uses TRBV18 with TRBJ1-3, with 9 positions matching TRBD1. This TCR was recovered from a human donor in a cohort sampled during active COVID-19. In DNA form, the CDR3 reads TGTGCCAGCTCATCTCGACAGGGGGTACACACCATATATTTT. Translated, it gives CASSSRQGVHTIYF.